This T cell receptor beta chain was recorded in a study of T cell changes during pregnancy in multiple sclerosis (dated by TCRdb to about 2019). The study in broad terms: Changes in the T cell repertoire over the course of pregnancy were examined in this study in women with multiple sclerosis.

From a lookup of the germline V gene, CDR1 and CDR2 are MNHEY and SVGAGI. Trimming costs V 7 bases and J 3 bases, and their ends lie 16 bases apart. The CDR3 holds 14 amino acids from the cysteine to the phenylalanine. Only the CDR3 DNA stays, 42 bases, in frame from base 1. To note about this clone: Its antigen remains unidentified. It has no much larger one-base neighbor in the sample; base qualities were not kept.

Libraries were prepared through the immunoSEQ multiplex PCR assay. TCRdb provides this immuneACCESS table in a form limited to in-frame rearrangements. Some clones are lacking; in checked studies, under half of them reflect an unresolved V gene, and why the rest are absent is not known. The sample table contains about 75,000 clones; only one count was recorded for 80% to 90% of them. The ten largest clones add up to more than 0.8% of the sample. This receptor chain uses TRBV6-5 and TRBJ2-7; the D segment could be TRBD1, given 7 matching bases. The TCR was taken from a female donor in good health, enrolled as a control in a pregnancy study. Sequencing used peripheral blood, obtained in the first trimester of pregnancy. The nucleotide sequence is TGTGCCAGCACTACAGGGGAGGCCTTCTACGAGCAGTACTTC. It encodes CASTTGEAFYEQYF.